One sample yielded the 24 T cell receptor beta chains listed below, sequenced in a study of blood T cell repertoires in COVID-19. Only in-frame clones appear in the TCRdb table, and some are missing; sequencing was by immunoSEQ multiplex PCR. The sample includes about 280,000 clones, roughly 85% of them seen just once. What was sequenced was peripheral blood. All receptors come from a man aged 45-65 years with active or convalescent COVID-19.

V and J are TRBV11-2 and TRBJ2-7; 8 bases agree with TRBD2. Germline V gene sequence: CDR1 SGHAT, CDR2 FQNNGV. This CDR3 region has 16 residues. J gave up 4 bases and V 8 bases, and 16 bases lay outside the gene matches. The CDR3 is CASVGGSGSFVYEQYF. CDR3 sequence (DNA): TGTGCCAGCGTCGGGGGGAGCGGGAGTTTCGTGTACGAGCAGTACTTC.

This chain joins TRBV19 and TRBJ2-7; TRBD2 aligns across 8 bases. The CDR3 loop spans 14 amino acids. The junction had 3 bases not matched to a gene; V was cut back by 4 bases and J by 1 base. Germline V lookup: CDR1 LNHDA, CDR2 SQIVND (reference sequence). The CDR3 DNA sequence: TGTGCCAGTAGTACTGAGCGGGGGTCCTACGAGCAGTACTTC. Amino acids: CASSTERGSYEQYF.

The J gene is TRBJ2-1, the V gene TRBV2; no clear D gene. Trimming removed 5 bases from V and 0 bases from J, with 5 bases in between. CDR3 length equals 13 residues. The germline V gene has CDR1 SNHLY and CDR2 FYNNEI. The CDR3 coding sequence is TGTGCCAGCAGTCTAAGCTCCTACAATGAGCAGTTCTTC. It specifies CASSLSSYNEQFF. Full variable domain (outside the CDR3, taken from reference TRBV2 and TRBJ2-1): EPEVTQTPSHQVTQMGQEVILRCVPISNHLYFYWYRQILGQKVEFLVSFYNNEISEKSEIFDDQFSVERPDGSNFTLKIRSTKLEDSAMYFCASSLSSYNEQFFGPGTRLTVL.

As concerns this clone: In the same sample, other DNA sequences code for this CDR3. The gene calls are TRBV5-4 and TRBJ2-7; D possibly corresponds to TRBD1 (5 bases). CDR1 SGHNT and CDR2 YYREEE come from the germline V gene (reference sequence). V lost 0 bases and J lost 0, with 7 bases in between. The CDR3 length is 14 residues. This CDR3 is CASSLGQGSYEQYF. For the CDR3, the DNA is TGTGCCAGCAGCTTGGGGCAGGGCTCCTACGAGCAGTACTTC.

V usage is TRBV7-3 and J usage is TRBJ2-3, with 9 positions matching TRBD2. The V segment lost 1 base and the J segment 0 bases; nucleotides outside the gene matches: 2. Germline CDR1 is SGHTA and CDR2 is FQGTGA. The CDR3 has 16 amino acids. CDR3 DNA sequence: TGTGCCAGCAGCTTAATAGCGGGAGAGAGCACAGATACGCAGTATTTT. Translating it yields CASSLIAGESTDTQYF.

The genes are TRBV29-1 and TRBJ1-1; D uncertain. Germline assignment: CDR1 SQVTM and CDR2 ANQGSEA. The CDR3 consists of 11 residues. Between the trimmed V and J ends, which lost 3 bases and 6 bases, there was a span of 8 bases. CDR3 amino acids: CSVDLRAEAFF. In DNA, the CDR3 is TGCAGCGTTGACTTACGGGCTGAAGCTTTCTTT.

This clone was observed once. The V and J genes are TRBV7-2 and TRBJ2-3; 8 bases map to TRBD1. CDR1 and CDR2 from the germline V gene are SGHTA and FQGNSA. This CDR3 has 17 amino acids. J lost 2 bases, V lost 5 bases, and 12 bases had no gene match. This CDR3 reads CASSTRTGSSVTDTQYF. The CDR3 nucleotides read TGTGCCAGCAGCACGCGGACAGGGAGCTCGGTCACAGATACGCAGTATTTT.

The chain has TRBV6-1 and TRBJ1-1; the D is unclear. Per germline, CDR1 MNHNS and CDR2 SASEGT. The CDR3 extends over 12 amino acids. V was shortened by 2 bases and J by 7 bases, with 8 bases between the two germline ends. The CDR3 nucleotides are TGTGCCAGCAGTGAACGAGGCGATGAAGCTTTCTTT. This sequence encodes CASSERGDEAFF.

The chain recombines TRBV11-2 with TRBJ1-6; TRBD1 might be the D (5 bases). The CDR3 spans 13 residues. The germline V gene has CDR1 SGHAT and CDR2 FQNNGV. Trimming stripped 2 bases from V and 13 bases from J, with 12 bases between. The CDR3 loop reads CASSLHQGAPLHF. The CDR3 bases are TGTGCCAGCAGCTTACATCAGGGTGCGCCCCTCCACTTT.

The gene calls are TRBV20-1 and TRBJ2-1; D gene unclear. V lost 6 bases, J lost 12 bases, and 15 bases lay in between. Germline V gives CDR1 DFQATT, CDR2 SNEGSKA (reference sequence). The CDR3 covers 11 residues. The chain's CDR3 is CSAPIPSGQFF. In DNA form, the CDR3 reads TGCAGTGCACCCATCCCGAGTGGGCAGTTCTTC.

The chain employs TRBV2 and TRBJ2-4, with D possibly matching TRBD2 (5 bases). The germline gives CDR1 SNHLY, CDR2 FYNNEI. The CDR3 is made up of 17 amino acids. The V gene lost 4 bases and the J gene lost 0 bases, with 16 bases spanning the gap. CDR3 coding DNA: TGTGCCAGCAGTGTAGCCAGCGGTCGGCTAGCCAAAAACATTCAGTACTTC. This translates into CASSVASGRLAKNIQYF. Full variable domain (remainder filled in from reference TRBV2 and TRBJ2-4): EPEVTQTPSHQVTQMGQEVILRCVPISNHLYFYWYRQILGQKVEFLVSFYNNEISEKSEIFDDQFSVERPDGSNFTLKIRSTKLEDSAMYFCASSVASGRLAKNIQYFGAGTRLSVL.

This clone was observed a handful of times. The CDR3: CAWSRRIQGIPEWGATSPLHF. The CDR3 nucleotides read TGTGCCTGGAGCCGCCGCATCCAAGGGATCCCCGAGTGGGGAGCTACTTCACCCCTCCACTTT. This chain uses TRBV30 with TRBJ1-6; no clear D gene. The CDR3 is 21 amino acids. The germline V gene encodes CDR1 GTSNPN and CDR2 SVGIG (reference sequence). Trimming removed 3 bases from V and 9 bases from J, with 36 bases in between.

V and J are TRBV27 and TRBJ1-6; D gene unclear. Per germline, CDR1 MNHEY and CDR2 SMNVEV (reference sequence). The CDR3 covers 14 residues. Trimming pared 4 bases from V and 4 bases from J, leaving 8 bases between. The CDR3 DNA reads TGTGCCAGCAGTTCCGGCGGTTATAATTCACCCCTCCACTTT. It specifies CASSSGGYNSPLHF.

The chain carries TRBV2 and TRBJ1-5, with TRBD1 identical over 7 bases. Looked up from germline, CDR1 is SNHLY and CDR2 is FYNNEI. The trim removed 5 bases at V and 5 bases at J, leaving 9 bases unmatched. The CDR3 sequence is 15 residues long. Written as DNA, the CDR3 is TGTGCCAGCAGTTGGGACAGCTTGGCCCATCAGCCCCAGCATTTT. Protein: CASSWDSLAHQPQHF.

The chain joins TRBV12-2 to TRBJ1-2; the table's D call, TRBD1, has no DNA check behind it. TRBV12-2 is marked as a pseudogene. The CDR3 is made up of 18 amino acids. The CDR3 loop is CASRLVIKGTPPPHGYTF. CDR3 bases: TGTGCAAGTCGCTTAGTAATTAAGGGGACACCCCCTCCCCATGGCTACACCTTC.

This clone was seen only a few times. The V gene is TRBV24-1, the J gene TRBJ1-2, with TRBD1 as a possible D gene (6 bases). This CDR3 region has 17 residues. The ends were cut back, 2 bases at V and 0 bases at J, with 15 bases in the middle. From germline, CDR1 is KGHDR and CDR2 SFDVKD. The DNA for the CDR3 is TGTGCCACCAGTGATTACAGGGTCCGGAGACCTAACTATGGCTACACCTTC. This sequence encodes CATSDYRVRRPNYGYTF.

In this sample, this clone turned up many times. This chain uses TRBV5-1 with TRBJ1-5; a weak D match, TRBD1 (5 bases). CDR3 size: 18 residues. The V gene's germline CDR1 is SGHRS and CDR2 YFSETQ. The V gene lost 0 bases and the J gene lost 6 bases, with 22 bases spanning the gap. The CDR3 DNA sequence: TGCGCCAGCAGCTTGGCCATTAGGGGCAGATTCTTCGGTCAGCCCCAGCATTTT. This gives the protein CASSLAIRGRFFGQPQHF. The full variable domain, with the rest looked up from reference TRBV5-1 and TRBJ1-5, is KAGVTQTPRYLIKTRGQQVTLSCSPISGHRSVSWYQQTPGQGLQFLFEYFSETQRNKGNFPGRFSGRQFSNSRSEMNVSTLELGDSALYLCASSLAIRGRFFGQPQHFGDGTRLSIL.

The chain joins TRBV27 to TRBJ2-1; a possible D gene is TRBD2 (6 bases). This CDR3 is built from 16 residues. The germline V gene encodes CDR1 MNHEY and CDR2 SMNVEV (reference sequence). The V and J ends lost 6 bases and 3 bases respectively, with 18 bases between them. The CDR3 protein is CASRTVGGTFYNEQFF. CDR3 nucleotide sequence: TGTGCCAGCAGAACGGTGGGAGGTACCTTCTACAATGAGCAGTTCTTC.

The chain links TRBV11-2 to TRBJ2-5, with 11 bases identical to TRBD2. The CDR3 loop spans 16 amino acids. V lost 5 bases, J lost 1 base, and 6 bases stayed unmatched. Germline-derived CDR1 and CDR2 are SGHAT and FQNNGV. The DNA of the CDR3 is TGTGCCAGCAGCCATGGTACTAGCGGGAGCCAAGAGACCCAGTACTTC. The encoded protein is CASSHGTSGSQETQYF.

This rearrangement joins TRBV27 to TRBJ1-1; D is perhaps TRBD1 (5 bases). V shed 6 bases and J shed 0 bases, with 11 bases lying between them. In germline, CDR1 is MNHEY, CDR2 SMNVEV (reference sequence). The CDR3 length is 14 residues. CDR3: CASSSQDLNTEAFF. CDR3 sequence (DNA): TGTGCCAGCAGCTCACAGGACCTGAACACTGAAGCTTTCTTT.

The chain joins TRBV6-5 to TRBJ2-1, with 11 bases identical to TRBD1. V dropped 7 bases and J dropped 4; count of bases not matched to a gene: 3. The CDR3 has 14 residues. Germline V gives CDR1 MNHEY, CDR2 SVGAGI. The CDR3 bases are TGTGCCAGCATTGGGGACAGGGGGTACAATGAGCAGTTCTTC. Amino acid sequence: CASIGDRGYNEQFF.

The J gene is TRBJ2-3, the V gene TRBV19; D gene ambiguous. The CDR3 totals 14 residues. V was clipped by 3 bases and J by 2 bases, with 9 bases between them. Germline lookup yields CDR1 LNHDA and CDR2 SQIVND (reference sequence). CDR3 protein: CASSMARTTDTQYF. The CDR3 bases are TGTGCCAGTAGTATGGCCAGAACCACAGATACGCAGTATTTT.

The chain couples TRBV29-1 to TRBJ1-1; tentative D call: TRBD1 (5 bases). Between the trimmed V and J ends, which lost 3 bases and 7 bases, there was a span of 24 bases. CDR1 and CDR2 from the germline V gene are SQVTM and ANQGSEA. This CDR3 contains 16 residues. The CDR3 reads CSVESRAGVGFGEAFF. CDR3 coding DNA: TGCAGCGTTGAGTCCAGGGCAGGAGTAGGATTCGGTGAAGCTTTCTTT.

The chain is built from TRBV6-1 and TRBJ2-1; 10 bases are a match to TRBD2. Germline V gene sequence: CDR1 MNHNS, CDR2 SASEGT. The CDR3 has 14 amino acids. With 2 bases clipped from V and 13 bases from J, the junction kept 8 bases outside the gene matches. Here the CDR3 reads CASSEPGLADRQFF. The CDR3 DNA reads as TGTGCCAGCAGTGAACCTGGACTAGCGGATAGACAGTTCTTC.